Listed here are 28 T cell receptor beta chains from one sample, sequenced in a study of HIV-infected patients and healthy controls. TCRdb passed the 5' RACE reads through MiXCR, listing each CDR3 protein once. The sample lists approximately 64,000 distinct CDR3 sequences; about a fifth were seen once. The sequenced sample was CD4+ T cells from blood. These TCRs come from a human donor in good health.

This clonotype was seen repeatedly, ten times or more. The genes are TRBV7-9 and TRBJ1-5; unclear D gene. V was shortened by 1 base and J by 5 bases, with 3 bases between the two germline ends. CDR3 size: 12 residues. From germline, CDR1 is SEHNR and CDR2 FQNEAQ (reference sequence). CDR3 protein: CASSLVDQPQHF. CDR3 bases: TGTGCCAGCAGCTTAGTGGATCAGCCCCAGCATTTT. Full variable domain (rest looked up from reference TRBV7-9 and TRBJ1-5): DTGVSQNPRHKITKRGQNVTFRCDPISEHNRLYWYRQTLGQGPEFLTYFQNEAQLEKSRLLSDRFSAERPKGSFSTLEIQRTEQGDSAMYLCASSLVDQPQHFGDGTRLSIL.

This clonotype was counted many times. The chain couples TRBV14 to TRBJ2-1; 8 nucleotides align to TRBD2. CDR1 and CDR2 (germline): SGHDN, FVKESK. V was clipped by 1 base and J by 13 bases; unmatched bases: 3. The CDR3 loop spans 12 amino acids. CDR3 DNA: TGTGCCAGCAGCCAAGGCGGACTAGCCCAGTTCTTC. Protein sequence: CASSQGGLAQFF.

The CDR3: CASSSGTSGADTQYF. The CDR3 DNA is TGTGCCAGCAGTTCTGGGACTAGCGGTGCAGATACGCAGTATTTT. The chain has TRBV6-1 and TRBJ2-3; 11 bases map to TRBD2. The CDR3 runs to 15 residues. The V segment lost 5 bases and the J segment 4 bases; nucleotides outside the gene matches: 5. Germline values: CDR1 MNHNS, CDR2 SASEGT.

The chain combines TRBV6-2 or TRBV6-3 with TRBJ2-3, with no clear D. CDR1 is MNHEY and CDR2 is SVGEGT in the germline V gene. V lost 2 bases and J 2 bases, leaving 8 bases between the germline ends. The CDR3 loop spans 14 amino acids. CDR3 sequence reads: CASSYGVSTDTQYF. CDR3 coding DNA: TGTGCCAGCAGTTACGGGGTTTCCACAGATACGCAGTATTTT.

Concerning this clonotype: A read error may produce the germline difference seen at one junction end. The chain has TRBV11-2 and TRBJ2-5; tentatively, D is TRBD1 (6 bases). The germline V gene has CDR1 SGHAT and CDR2 FQNNGV. The CDR3 runs 13 residues. CDR3 protein: CANSLSGAETQYF. DNA for the CDR3: TGTGCCAACAGCCTTTCAGGGGCAGAGACCCAGTACTTC.

This clonotype appeared a few times. The J gene is TRBJ1-1, the V gene TRBV29-1; a weak D match, TRBD1 (5 bases). CDR3 size: 13 residues. V lost 7 bases and J lost 1, with 13 bases in between. The germline CDR1 and CDR2 sequences are SQVTM and ANQGSEA. Written as DNA, the CDR3 is TGCAGCGCGAGTCAGGGTACGAACACTGAAGCTTTCTTT. It codes for CSASQGTNTEAFF.

This chain's CDR3 is CSARGWTGPNSPLHF. The CDR3, as DNA: TGCAGTGCTAGAGGGTGGACAGGGCCTAATTCACCCCTCCACTTT. The rearrangement joins TRBV20-1 to TRBJ1-6, with TRBD1 matching over 8 bases. CDR1 is DFQATT and CDR2 is SNEGSKA in the germline V gene (reference sequence). Losses at the gene ends were 1 base for V and 6 bases for J; bases not matched to a gene: 5. This CDR3 contains 15 residues.

This clonotype was recorded many times. The rearrangement joins TRBV9 to TRBJ2-1; D uncertain. This CDR3 is 15 amino acids long. Germline V gives CDR1 SGDLS, CDR2 YYNGEE. V was shortened by 4 bases and J by 5 bases, with 16 bases between the two germline ends. The CDR3 DNA reads TGTGCCAGCAGCAGTAGTGGGTCAGGTAACAATGAGCAGTTCTTC. Amino acid sequence: CASSSSGSGNNEQFF.

This chain joins TRBV7-2 and TRBJ1-6, with D unresolved. CDR1 and CDR2 (germline): SGHTA, FQGNSA. The CDR3 runs 15 residues. V lost 2 bases, J lost 8 bases, and 13 bases lay in between. CDR3 coding DNA: TGTGCCAGCAGCTTAACGAAGGGATCTTATTCACCCCTCCACTTT. Its translation is CASSLTKGSYSPLHF.

Only a few counts were recorded for this clonotype. The J gene is TRBJ1-2, the V gene TRBV5-6; possibly TRBD1 for D (6 bases). The CDR3 has 15 amino acids. Trimming left V 4 bases short and J 2 bases short, with 15 bases between. Germline-derived CDR1 and CDR2 are SGHDT and YYEEEE. The CDR3 DNA is TGTGCCAGCAGCGATAACAGGGTCCCCAACTATGGCTACACCTTC. Amino acids: CASSDNRVPNYGYTF.

The chain recombines TRBV24-1 with TRBJ2-3, with D maybe TRBD1 (5 bases). The germline V and J ends were trimmed by 6 bases and 0 bases, with 9 bases remaining between them. The CDR3 covers 14 residues. The V gene's germline CDR1 is KGHDR and CDR2 SFDVKD. The CDR3 here is CATSIPGSTDTQYF. DNA of the CDR3: TGTGCCACCAGTATCCCAGGGAGCACAGATACGCAGTATTTT.

At least ten counts were recorded for this clonotype. This chain connects TRBV14 to TRBJ1-6; possible D gene TRBD1, 5 bases. Deletions cut 0 bases from V and 8 bases from J, with 8 bases between. CDR1 SGHDN and CDR2 FVKESK come from the germline V gene. The CDR3 sequence is 14 residues long. This chain's CDR3 is CASSQDGGHSPLHF. The CDR3 DNA sequence: TGTGCCAGCAGCCAAGATGGGGGTCATTCACCCCTCCACTTT.

Concerning this clonotype itself: This may come from a read error, since a much larger clone is one base off. The V call is TRBV6-5, the J call TRBJ1-1, with a possible D match to TRBD1 (6 bases). The CDR3 spans 16 residues. Germline V gene lookup returns CDR1 MNHEY and CDR2 SVGAGI. DNA for the CDR3: TGTGCCAGCGGTTACTCAAGGAGGACAGTGAACACTGAAGCTTTCTTT. Amino acid sequence: CASGYSRRTVNTEAFF.

This clonotype showed up just a few times. This chain joins TRBV2 and TRBJ1-2; D is undetermined. Trimming pared 3 bases from V and 2 bases from J, leaving 16 bases between. Germline CDR1 reads SNHLY; CDR2 reads FYNNEI. The CDR3 extends over 16 amino acids. CDR3 in amino acids: CASSERGGRQNYGYTF. The CDR3, as DNA: TGTGCCAGCAGTGAGCGGGGAGGGAGGCAGAACTATGGCTACACCTTC.

The chain links TRBV6-1 to TRBJ1-1, with D maybe TRBD1 (6 bases). V gave up 7 bases and J gave up 0 bases, with 12 bases separating them. This CDR3 has 14 residues. The germline gives CDR1 MNHNS, CDR2 SASEGT. In DNA, the CDR3 is TGTGCCAGCATTCCGGGACACTTGAACACTGAAGCTTTCTTT. Translating it yields CASIPGHLNTEAFF.

This clonotype was seen many times. J is TRBJ1-6 and V is TRBV6-5; 10 bases match TRBD1. There are 17 residues in the CDR3. V was pared by 4 bases and J by 7 bases, with 10 bases of the junction left unmatched. Germline CDR1 reads MNHEY; CDR2 reads SVGAGI. Here the CDR3 reads CASSSNGPGQGNSPLHF. The CDR3 DNA sequence: TGTGCCAGCAGTTCCAATGGACCGGGACAGGGGAATTCACCCCTCCACTTT.

The rearrangement uses TRBV20-1 and TRBJ1-2; no clear D gene. The germline V and J ends were trimmed by 0 bases and 6 bases, with 20 bases remaining between them. CDR1 and CDR2 from the germline V gene are DFQATT and SNEGSKA (reference sequence). CDR3 length: 16 amino acids. The CDR3 DNA is TGCAGTGCTAGAGATGAGGGCAGGTTGCGTGTGGATGGCTACACCTTC. This sequence encodes CSARDEGRLRVDGYTF.

This chain links TRBV20-1 with TRBJ2-4, with D possibly matching TRBD2 (6 bases). The CDR3 sequence is 17 residues long. Germline V gives CDR1 DFQATT, CDR2 SNEGSKA (reference sequence). V was trimmed by 0 bases and J by 0 bases, leaving 15 bases between them. The CDR3 here is CSARERDLILAKNIQYF. CDR3 in DNA: TGCAGTGCTAGAGAACGGGACTTGATACTAGCCAAAAACATTCAGTACTTC.

In its sample, this clonotype was seen many times. The chain carries TRBV7-2 and TRBJ1-1; TRBD1 agrees at 8 bases. From germline, CDR1 is SGHTA and CDR2 FQGNSA. V lost 5 bases and J lost 5; bases outside the gene matches: 10. The CDR3 consists of 15 residues. CDR3 amino acids: CASSRHQGARTEAFF. Here the CDR3 DNA reads TGTGCCAGCAGCCGACATCAGGGGGCGCGGACTGAAGCTTTCTTT. The whole variable domain, remainder taken from reference TRBV7-2 and TRBJ1-1, is GAGVSQSPSNKVTEKGKDVELRCDPISGHTALYWYRQSLGQGLEFLIYFQGNSAPDKSGLPSDRFSAERTGGSVSTLTIQRTQQEDSAVYLCASSRHQGARTEAFFGQGTRLTVV.

This chain joins TRBV5-4 and TRBJ2-3; D perhaps matches TRBD2 (5 bases). This CDR3 comprises 12 residues. The germline CDR1 and CDR2 sequences are SGHNT and YYREEE (reference sequence). Trimming took 3 bases from V and 10 from J, leaving 12 bases between them. The CDR3 region has the DNA TGTGCCAGCAGCTGGGAGCCCGGGGCGCAGTATTTT. This sequence encodes CASSWEPGAQYF.

This clonotype was found a few times. The chain is built from TRBV4-2 and TRBJ1-1; D is perhaps TRBD1 (5 bases). The CDR3 extends over 15 amino acids. Trimming stripped 4 bases from V and 1 base from J, with 13 bases between. CDR1 is LGHNA, CDR2 YNFKEQ, per germline. CDR3 residues: CASSRERGGNTEAFF. CDR3 coding DNA: TGTGCCAGCAGCCGAGAAAGGGGTGGGAACACTGAAGCTTTCTTT.

The sample holds a few counts of this clonotype. The chain has TRBV6-5 and TRBJ2-1; D gene ambiguous. V was clipped by 4 bases and J by 5 bases, with 9 bases between them. The CDR3 runs to 13 residues. Germline V lookup: CDR1 MNHEY, CDR2 SVGAGI. CDR3 DNA sequence: TGTGCCAGCAGTTCCCCCCCCCACAATGAGCAGTTCTTC. The encoded protein is CASSSPPHNEQFF.

This clonotype was counted ten times or more. The chain links TRBV7-9 to TRBJ1-1; TRBD1 aligns across 8 bases. The CDR3 totals 13 residues. Per germline, CDR1 SEHNR and CDR2 FQNEAQ (reference sequence). With V trimmed by 1 base and J by 10 bases, 5 bases remained unmatched. The CDR3 region is CASSLGGQATAFF. CDR3 nucleotides: TGTGCCAGCAGCTTAGGGGGACAGGCAACAGCTTTCTTT. The full variable domain, rest sourced from reference TRBV7-9 and TRBJ1-1, is DTGVSQNPRHKITKRGQNVTFRCDPISEHNRLYWYRQTLGQGPEFLTYFQNEAQLEKSRLLSDRFSAERPKGSFSTLEIQRTEQGDSAMYLCASSLGGQATAFFGQGTRLTVV.

The chain links TRBV21-1 to TRBJ1-2; TRBD1 is the table's D call, not checked against the DNA. TRBV21-1 is deemed a pseudogene. CDR3 length equals 17 residues. CDR3 in amino acids: CASSKKGGSTEHNGYTF. Here the CDR3 DNA reads TGTGCCAGCAGCAAAAAGGGGGGGTCGACAGAGCACAATGGCTACACCTTC.

This clonotype was recorded at least ten times. The chain carries TRBV5-6 and TRBJ2-3, with D perhaps given as TRBD1 or TRBD2 (5 bases each). From germline, CDR1 is SGHDT and CDR2 YYEEEE. The V end lost 4 bases, the J end lost 5 bases, and 20 bases lay between the germline ends. The CDR3 runs 16 residues. The CDR3 DNA reads as TGTGCCAGCAGCCGCTCCGGGACCCAATTCCGAGATACGCAGTATTTT. Translating it yields CASSRSGTQFRDTQYF.

This chain joins TRBV18 and TRBJ1-1, with D possibly TRBD1 on 5 matching bases. CDR1 is KGHSH, CDR2 LQKENI, per germline. The CDR3 extends over 13 amino acids. Trimming stripped 3 bases from V and 5 bases from J, with 10 bases between. CDR3 residues: CASSPWDQTEAFF. CDR3 bases: TGTGCCAGCTCACCCTGGGACCAAACTGAAGCTTTCTTT. The variable domain in full, with the rest retrieved from reference TRBV18 and TRBJ1-1, is NAGVMQNPRHLVRRRGQEARLRCSPMKGHSHVYWYRQLPEEGLKFMVYLQKENIIDESGMPKERFSAEFPKEGPSILRIQQVVRGDSAAYFCASSPWDQTEAFFGQGTRLTVV.

V gene TRBV7-2 combines with J gene TRBJ1-1; tentatively, D is TRBD1 (6 bases). V was shortened by 3 bases and J by 2 bases, with 13 bases between the two germline ends. CDR3 length equals 15 residues. From germline, CDR1 is SGHTA and CDR2 FQGNSA. CDR3 sequence: CASSLLIQGNTEAFF. CDR3 sequence (DNA): TGTGCCAGCAGCTTGCTGATACAGGGTAACACTGAAGCTTTCTTT.

The CDR3, as DNA: TGTGCCAGCTCACCACCGACCAGAGAGCAGTTCTTC. Translation gives CASSPPTREQFF. This rearrangement joins TRBV18 to TRBJ2-1; unclear D gene. This CDR3 is 12 amino acids long. Between the trimmed V and J ends, which lost 0 bases and 10 bases, there was a span of 7 bases. Germline CDR1 KGHSH, CDR2 LQKENI.